These 16 T cell receptor beta chains were sequenced from one sample in a study of blood T cell repertoires in COVID-19. Method: immunoSEQ multiplex PCR; TCRdb's copy keeps in-frame clones and lacks some. The table lists approximately 69,000 clones, almost 80% of them singletons, with about 17% in the top ten. Sequenced: peripheral blood. Every receptor here comes from a man aged 55 to 70 with acute or convalescent COVID-19.

The CDR3 coding sequence is TGTGCCAGCAGCACCGGGGAGAACACTGAAGCTTTCTTT. This gives the protein CASSTGENTEAFF. The chain has TRBV7-6 and TRBJ1-1, with no clear D. The V gene lost 5 bases and the J gene lost 1 base, with 8 bases spanning the gap. Germline CDR1 and CDR2: SGHVS and FNYEAQ. The CDR3 loop spans 13 amino acids. The entire variable domain, with the rest obtained from reference TRBV7-6 and TRBJ1-1, is as follows: GAGVSQSPRYKVTKRGQDVALRCDPISGHVSLYWYRQALGQGPEFLTYFNYEAQQDKSGLPNDRFSAERPEGSISTLTIQRTEQRDSAMYRCASSTGENTEAFFGQGTRLTVV.

This clone has only a few counts. The chain recombines TRBV5-1 with TRBJ2-2, with 8 bases matching TRBD1. With 4 bases clipped from V and 3 bases from J, the junction kept 8 bases outside the gene matches. CDR1 and CDR2 from the germline V gene are SGHRS and YFSETQ. The CDR3 length is 16 residues. CDR3 amino acids: CASSPSGQGYTGELFF. For the CDR3, the DNA is TGCGCCAGCAGCCCAAGCGGACAGGGATACACCGGGGAGCTGTTTTTT.

This chain uses TRBV5-1 with TRBJ2-2, with TRBD1 matching 10 bases. With 5 bases clipped from V and 4 bases from J, the junction kept 5 bases outside the gene matches. Germline CDR1 SGHRS, CDR2 YFSETQ. The CDR3 has 15 residues. CDR3 sequence reads: CASRVGQGGTGELFF. DNA of the CDR3: TGCGCCAGCAGAGTTGGACAGGGGGGCACCGGGGAGCTGTTTTTT.

As to this clone: The DNA is omitted, as the CDR3 cannot be located on it reliably, and the CDR3 follows TCRdb's listing. The chain combines TRBV5-6 with TRBJ2-3; TRBD2, as called in the table, went unchecked against the DNA. Per the germline V gene, CDR1 is SGHDT and CDR2 is YYEEEE. Both ends counted, the CDR3 spans 18 residues. The CDR3: CASSLEYFGGQQSDTQYF.

The chain uses TRBV27 and TRBJ1-4; 9 bases are a match to TRBD1. Per germline, CDR1 MNHEY and CDR2 SMNVEV (reference sequence). This CDR3 has 13 amino acids. V was clipped by 0 bases and J by 13 bases; unmatched bases: 3. CDR3 protein: CASSLSSGQGLFF. CDR3 coding DNA: TGTGCCAGCAGTTTATCCTCGGGACAGGGACTGTTTTTT.

This chain uses TRBV20-1 with TRBJ2-7, with D perhaps TRBD2 (5 bases). Germline values: CDR1 DFQATT, CDR2 SNEGSKA (reference sequence). The CDR3 contains 11 residues. Trimming removed 0 bases from V and 6 bases from J, with 6 bases in between. The CDR3 DNA is TGCAGTGCTAGAGATCGGGGCGAGCAGTACTTC. This sequence encodes CSARDRGEQYF.

This clone was seen a single time. The chain joins TRBV20-1 to TRBJ2-7, with 7 nucleotides matching TRBD1. Germline V CDR1 and CDR2: DFQATT, SNEGSKA (reference sequence). J was trimmed by 4 bases and V by 3 bases; bases with no gene match: 12. The CDR3 is 15 amino acids. CDR3 amino acids: CSASSLTGREYEQYF. The CDR3 nucleotides are TGCAGTGCTAGTTCCCTGACAGGGAGAGAATACGAGCAGTACTTC.

This chain links TRBV16 with TRBJ1-1; maybe TRBD1 (6 bases). This CDR3 is built from 14 residues. The V and J ends lost 2 bases and 4 bases respectively, with 11 bases between them. Germline assignment: CDR1 KGHSY and CDR2 FQNENV. The chain's CDR3 is CASSQGRGGTEAFF. The CDR3, as DNA: TGTGCCAGCAGCCAAGGCAGGGGCGGCACTGAAGCTTTCTTT.

The chain joins TRBV5-1 to TRBJ2-5; D is perhaps TRBD1 (6 bases). The germline V gene has CDR1 SGHRS and CDR2 YFSETQ. The CDR3 length is 15 residues. V was pared by 4 bases and J by 0 bases, with 13 bases between. The CDR3 DNA is TGCGCCAGCAGCGCCTCGGGACAACACCAAGAGACCCAGTACTTC. Protein: CASSASGQHQETQYF.

This clone showed up just once. The gene calls are TRBV11-2 and TRBJ1-2; D gene ambiguous. The ends were cut back, 4 bases at V and 5 bases at J, with 11 bases in the middle. Germline CDR1 and CDR2: SGHAT and FQNNGV. The CDR3 length is 13 residues. CDR3 loop: CASSSGLGYGYTF. CDR3 DNA sequence: TGTGCCAGCAGCTCAGGCCTGGGTTATGGCTACACCTTC.

This chain joins TRBV5-1 and TRBJ1-3; 7 positions agree with TRBD1. The CDR3 covers 16 residues. J was trimmed by 2 bases and V by 0 bases; bases with no gene match: 5. Germline V gene lookup returns CDR1 SGHRS and CDR2 YFSETQ. The CDR3 DNA reads TGCGCCAGCAGCTTGGGTGTCGGGACAGCTGGAAACACCATATATTTT. Its protein is CASSLGVGTAGNTIYF. The full variable domain, with the rest looked up from reference TRBV5-1 and TRBJ1-3, is KAGVTQTPRYLIKTRGQQVTLSCSPISGHRSVSWYQQTPGQGLQFLFEYFSETQRNKGNFPGRFSGRQFSNSRSEMNVSTLELGDSALYLCASSLGVGTAGNTIYFGEGSWLTVV.

The rearrangement uses TRBV5-1 and TRBJ2-7; 8 bases are a match to TRBD1. This CDR3 is 15 amino acids long. Trimming at V came to 4 bases and at J to 5 bases, leaving 11 bases not matched to a gene. Germline V gene data show CDR1 as SGHRS and CDR2 as YFSETQ. The chain's CDR3 is CASSRQGRGQNEQYF. The CDR3, as DNA: TGCGCCAGCAGCAGGCAGGGCAGGGGGCAAAACGAGCAGTACTTC.

The rearrangement links TRBV4-1 to TRBJ1-3, with 7 bases that match TRBD1. The CDR3 runs to 16 residues. Looked up from germline, CDR1 is MGHRA and CDR2 is YSYEKL. V lost 5 bases and J lost 1; bases outside the gene matches: 8. Written as DNA, the CDR3 is TGCGCCAGCAGCTCCCTCCCGACAGGGTCTGGAAACACCATATATTTT. Translated: CASSSLPTGSGNTIYF.

This chain uses TRBV7-2 with TRBJ1-1, with 7 bases that match TRBD1. Trimming cost V 8 bases and J 1 base; bases outside gene matches: 4. Per germline, CDR1 SGHTA and CDR2 FQGNSA. CDR3 length: 13 amino acids. In nucleotides, the CDR3 is TGTGCCAGCGGGGGACAGCCGAACACTGAAGCTTTCTTT. The encoded protein is CASGGQPNTEAFF. Together with reference TRBV7-2 and TRBJ1-1, the CDR3 gives the full variable domain: GAGVSQSPSNKVTEKGKDVELRCDPISGHTALYWYRQSLGQGLEFLIYFQGNSAPDKSGLPSDRFSAERTGGSVSTLTIQRTQQEDSAVYLCASGGQPNTEAFFGQGTRLTVV.

The rearrangement joins TRBV4-1 to TRBJ2-5; 9 bases are shared with TRBD2. Per the germline V gene, CDR1 is MGHRA and CDR2 is YSYEKL. This CDR3 contains 14 residues. V shed 4 bases and J 2 bases; nucleotides not matched to a gene: 2. The CDR3: CASSRGGAQETQYF. The CDR3 nucleotides read TGCGCCAGCAGCCGCGGGGGGGCGCAAGAGACCCAGTACTTC.

In this sample, this clone turned up a few times. This chain links TRBV6-5 with TRBJ2-5; TRBD2 is a possible D gene (5 bases). CDR3 length equals 16 residues. Germline-derived CDR1 and CDR2 are MNHEY and SVGAGI. The V end lost 3 bases, the J end lost 5 bases, and 19 bases lay between the germline ends. The CDR3 DNA sequence: TGTGCCAGCAGTTATAGGCCCCTTACTAGTCAGGAGACCCAGTACTTC. This encodes CASSYRPLTSQETQYF.